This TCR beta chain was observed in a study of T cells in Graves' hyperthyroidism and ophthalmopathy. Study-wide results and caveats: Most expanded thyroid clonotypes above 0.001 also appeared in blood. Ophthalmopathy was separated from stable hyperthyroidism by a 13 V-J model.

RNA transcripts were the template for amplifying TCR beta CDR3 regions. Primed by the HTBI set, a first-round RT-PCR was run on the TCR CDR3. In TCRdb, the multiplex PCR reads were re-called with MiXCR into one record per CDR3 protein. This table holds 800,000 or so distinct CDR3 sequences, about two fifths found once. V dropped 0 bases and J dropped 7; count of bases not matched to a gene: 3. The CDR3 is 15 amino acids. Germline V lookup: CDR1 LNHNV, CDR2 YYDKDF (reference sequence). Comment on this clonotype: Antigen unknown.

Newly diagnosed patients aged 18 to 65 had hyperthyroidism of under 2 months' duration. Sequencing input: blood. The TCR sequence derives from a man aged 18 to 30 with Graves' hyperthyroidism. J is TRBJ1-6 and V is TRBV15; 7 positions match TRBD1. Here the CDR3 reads CATSREKGANSPLHF. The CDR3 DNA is TGTGCCACCAGCAGAGAGAAGGGGGCGAATTCACCCCTCCACTTT.